A single sample gave rise to the 23 T cell receptor beta chains below, sequenced in a study of T cell repertoires and Cas9 in healthy adults. Using immunoSEQ multiplex PCR, the repertoire was profiled, and TCRdb retains in-frame clones only, with some absent. The top ten hold around 1.9% of the sample, which has about 15,000 clones, under 90% seen once. Specimen: Tregs (CD4+, CD25+, CD127-, CD137-, CD154-) from PBMCs; culture status not recorded. Receptor source: a human donor in good health.

The chain employs TRBV10-3 and TRBJ1-1, with 10 positions matching TRBD1. The CDR3 is 14 residues long. The V segment lost 3 bases and the J segment 5 bases; nucleotides outside the gene matches: 3. Germline assignment: CDR1 ENHRY and CDR2 SYGVKD. CDR3 residues: CAISDGTGATEAFF. The CDR3 DNA follows: TGTGCCATCAGTGACGGGACAGGGGCTACTGAAGCTTTCTTT.

This chain uses TRBV5-1 with TRBJ1-1; D is unclear. There are 13 residues in the CDR3. The germline gives CDR1 SGHRS, CDR2 YFSETQ. Trimming pared 4 bases from V and 3 bases from J, leaving 10 bases between. The CDR3 DNA follows: TGCGCCAGCAGCGCGATCGAAGACACTGAAGCTTTCTTT. This gives the protein CASSAIEDTEAFF. Looking up the rest from reference TRBV5-1 and TRBJ1-1 gives the full variable domain: KAGVTQTPRYLIKTRGQQVTLSCSPISGHRSVSWYQQTPGQGLQFLFEYFSETQRNKGNFPGRFSGRQFSNSRSEMNVSTLELGDSALYLCASSAIEDTEAFFGQGTRLTVV.

The chain employs TRBV27 and TRBJ2-7, with D uncertain. This CDR3 has 14 amino acids. The V end was cut by 0 bases, the J end by 1 base, with 7 bases between. Per the germline V gene, CDR1 is MNHEY and CDR2 is SMNVEV (reference sequence). In DNA form, the CDR3 reads TGTGCCAGCAGTTTATCGGCCAGATCCTACGAGCAGTACTTC. It yields the protein CASSLSARSYEQYF.

The chain is built from TRBV4-1 and TRBJ2-7, with 12 bases matching TRBD2. There are 15 residues in the CDR3. Germline loops: CDR1 MGHRA, CDR2 YSYEKL. V dropped 4 bases and J dropped 7; count of bases not matched to a gene: 8. The CDR3 reads CASSPTSGGYQEQYF. DNA for the CDR3: TGCGCCAGCAGCCCCACTAGCGGGGGGTACCAAGAGCAGTACTTC.

As for this clone: The junction does not match germline at one end; this may be a read error. This chain joins TRBV6-5 and TRBJ1-3; 7 bases align to TRBD1. This CDR3 spans 13 amino acids. In germline, CDR1 is MNHEY, CDR2 SVGAGI. The CDR3 DNA sequence: TGTGCCAGCAGTGGGGACAGAGGAAACGCCATATATTTT. Its protein is CASSGDRGNAIYF.

The gene calls are TRBV5-1 and TRBJ2-4; D possibly corresponds to TRBD1 (6 bases). Trimming left V 3 bases short and J 8 bases short, with 15 bases between. The germline gives CDR1 SGHRS, CDR2 YFSETQ. The CDR3 runs 14 residues. The DNA for the CDR3 is TGCGCCAGCAGCTCGGACAGAGCCATGGACATTCAGTACTTC. This translates into CASSSDRAMDIQYF.

The CDR3 DNA reads as TGTGCCAGCAGCCCAGGGGGGGCCTCTGGAAACACCATATATTTT. Protein: CASSPGGASGNTIYF. This chain connects TRBV4-2 to TRBJ1-3; 7 bases are shared with TRBD1. The length of the CDR3 is 15 residues. CDR1 and CDR2 from the germline V gene are LGHNA and YNFKEQ. V was clipped by 4 bases and J by 0 bases; unmatched bases: 3.

V usage is TRBV5-1 and J usage is TRBJ2-1; 9 nucleotides line up with TRBD1. The CDR3 extends over 15 amino acids. Germline values: CDR1 SGHRS, CDR2 YFSETQ. Germline trimming cut 4 bases from V and 8 bases from J; bases unmatched to any gene: 10. This CDR3 is CASSRLGTGFHEQFF. The CDR3 DNA is TGCGCCAGCAGCCGTCTCGGGACAGGGTTCCATGAGCAGTTCTTC.

V usage is TRBV2 and J usage is TRBJ1-2; no clear D gene. The CDR3 contains 14 residues. Trimming stripped 5 bases from V and 7 bases from J, with 17 bases between. The germline CDR1 and CDR2 sequences are SNHLY and FYNNEI. This CDR3 is CASSLVEWGGGYTF. The CDR3 DNA reads TGTGCCAGCAGTTTGGTTGAGTGGGGTGGTGGCTACACCTTC.

The V and J genes are TRBV5-6 and TRBJ2-3; possible D gene TRBD2, 7 bases. The V gene lost 0 bases and the J gene lost 8 bases, with 13 bases spanning the gap. CDR1 and CDR2 from the germline V gene are SGHDT and YYEEEE. The CDR3 totals 14 residues. The CDR3 nucleotides are TGTGCCAGCAGCTTGGAGGGGGGGCGGGGTACGCAGTATTTT. The encoded protein is CASSLEGGRGTQYF.

The rearrangement joins TRBV6-1 to TRBJ1-6; D is possibly TRBD1 (6 bases). In germline, CDR1 is MNHNS, CDR2 SASEGT. The CDR3 consists of 17 residues. Between the trimmed V and J ends, which lost 1 base and 7 bases, there was a span of 17 bases. CDR3 loop: CASSEGIGQSSNSPLHF. The CDR3 DNA reads TGTGCCAGCAGTGAAGGGATCGGACAGTCATCAAATTCACCCCTCCACTTT.

This clone was seen once. V gene TRBV2 combines with J gene TRBJ2-3; TRBD1 matches 8 bases. Germline CDR1 reads SNHLY; CDR2 reads FYNNEI. With 10 bases clipped from V and 5 bases from J, the junction kept 11 bases outside the gene matches. This CDR3 has 14 residues. The CDR3 DNA sequence: TGTGCCACCGATTCGACAGGGGAAAGAGATACGCAGTATTTT. Translated: CATDSTGERDTQYF.

The CDR3 reads CAWSLMVWGQGAPEAFF. CDR3 bases: TGTGCCTGGAGTTTAATGGTGTGGGGACAGGGGGCTCCTGAAGCTTTCTTT. The chain is built from TRBV30 and TRBJ1-1; 12 nucleotides match TRBD1. The CDR3 is 17 amino acids. CDR1 is GTSNPN, CDR2 SVGIG, per germline (reference sequence). With 2 bases clipped from V and 6 bases from J, the junction kept 13 bases outside the gene matches. The whole variable domain, remainder taken from reference TRBV30 and TRBJ1-1, is SQTIHQWPATLVQPVGSPLSLECTVEGTSNPNLYWYRQAAGRGLQLLFYSVGIGQISSEVPQNLSASRPQDRQFILSSKKLLLSDSGFYLCAWSLMVWGQGAPEAFFGQGTRLTVV.

The rearrangement joins TRBV5-1 to TRBJ2-3; D is unresolved. Trimming took off 1 base at V and 6 bases at J, with 9 bases between the two ends. The CDR3 is made up of 13 amino acids. Germline V CDR1 and CDR2: SGHRS, YFSETQ. CDR3 sequence: CASSLSWADTQYF. Written as DNA, the CDR3 is TGCGCCAGCAGCTTGTCCTGGGCGGATACGCAGTATTTT.

This clone was seen only once. The V call is TRBV19, the J call TRBJ2-5, with 9 nucleotides matching TRBD2. With V trimmed by 10 bases and J by 4 bases, 4 bases remained unmatched. This CDR3 region has 12 residues. In germline, CDR1 is LNHDA, CDR2 SQIVND (reference sequence). Written as DNA, the CDR3 is TGTGCCACATCGACTAGCGGAGAGACCCAGTACTTC. Its protein product is CATSTSGETQYF.

This clone was counted a single time. The chain recombines TRBV5-1 with TRBJ2-1; TRBD2 agrees at 14 bases. Per germline, CDR1 SGHRS and CDR2 YFSETQ. J was trimmed by 6 bases and V by 1 base; bases with no gene match: 12. The CDR3 has 19 residues. The CDR3 is CASSLPAGTSGGRINEQFF. The CDR3 DNA follows: TGCGCCAGCAGCTTGCCCGCCGGGACTAGCGGGGGCCGAATCAATGAGCAGTTCTTC.

The chain combines TRBV6-1 with TRBJ1-3, with 8 positions matching TRBD1. This CDR3 is 16 amino acids long. The trim removed 4 bases at V and 0 bases at J, leaving 5 bases unmatched. Germline assignment: CDR1 MNHNS and CDR2 SASEGT. CDR3 nucleotide sequence: TGTGCCAGCAGTGGGGGGACAGGCGACTCTGGAAACACCATATATTTT. This encodes CASSGGTGDSGNTIYF.

V is TRBV4-1 and J is TRBJ1-6; 10 nucleotides match TRBD1. The trim removed 3 bases at V and 9 bases at J, leaving 8 bases unmatched. The CDR3 runs to 16 residues. Germline V gives CDR1 MGHRA, CDR2 YSYEKL. The CDR3 sequence is CASSHYIRDRGSPLHF. CDR3 sequence (DNA): TGCGCCAGCAGCCACTACATCCGGGACAGGGGTTCACCCCTCCACTTT.

V gene TRBV6-5 combines with J gene TRBJ2-7, with a weak D call TRBD1 (5 bases). V lost 6 bases, J lost 2 bases, and 14 bases lay in between. The CDR3 runs 14 residues. Germline values: CDR1 MNHEY, CDR2 SVGAGI. Here the CDR3 DNA reads TGTGCCAGCAGGGTGGGGCCAACTACCTACGAGCAGTACTTC. Its protein is CASRVGPTTYEQYF.

This chain uses TRBV5-1 with TRBJ2-3, with 13 positions matching TRBD2. This CDR3 contains 16 residues. CDR1 and CDR2 from the germline V gene are SGHRS and YFSETQ. Trimming cost V 6 bases and J 3 bases; bases outside gene matches: 7. The CDR3 DNA reads as TGCGCCAGCAAGGAACTAGCGGGGGGGCCAACAGATACGCAGTATTTT. Translation gives CASKELAGGPTDTQYF.

V and J are TRBV5-1 and TRBJ1-6; 9 bases line up with TRBD1. The CDR3 is made up of 13 amino acids. The V segment lost 7 bases and the J segment 8 bases; nucleotides outside the gene matches: 4. Per germline, CDR1 SGHRS and CDR2 YFSETQ. The CDR3, as DNA: TGCGCCAGCCGGGACAGGGAGTATTCACCCCTCCACTTT. Translating it yields CASRDREYSPLHF.

The rearrangement links TRBV5-1 to TRBJ2-2, with TRBD2 as a possible D gene (6 bases). CDR3 length: 16 amino acids. V was cut by 6 bases and J by 1 base, with 16 bases left in between. From germline, CDR1 is SGHRS and CDR2 YFSETQ. Here the CDR3 DNA reads TGCGCCAGCACCCCGGGGGTCGGGGGGAACACCGGGGAGCTGTTTTTT. It translates to CASTPGVGGNTGELFF.

This clone was seen once. The chain recombines TRBV29-1 with TRBJ2-1; 10 bases agree with TRBD2. V was pared by 4 bases and J by 3 bases, with 6 bases of the junction left unmatched. The CDR3 sequence is 15 residues long. The germline gives CDR1 SQVTM, CDR2 ANQGSEA. CDR3 nucleotides: TGCAGCGTTGCTCTAGCGGGGGATATCTACAATGAGCAGTTCTTC. It translates to CSVALAGDIYNEQFF.